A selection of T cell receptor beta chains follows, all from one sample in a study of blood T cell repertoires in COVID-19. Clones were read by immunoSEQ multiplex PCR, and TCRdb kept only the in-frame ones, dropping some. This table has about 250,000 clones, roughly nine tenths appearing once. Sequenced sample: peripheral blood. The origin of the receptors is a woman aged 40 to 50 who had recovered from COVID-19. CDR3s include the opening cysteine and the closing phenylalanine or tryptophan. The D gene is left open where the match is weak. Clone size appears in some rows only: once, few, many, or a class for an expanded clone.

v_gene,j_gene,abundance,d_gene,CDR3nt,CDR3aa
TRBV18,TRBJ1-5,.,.,TGTGCCAGCTCACCAGGAGGCGGGGGGGATCAGCCCCAGCATTTT,CASSPGGGGDQPQHF
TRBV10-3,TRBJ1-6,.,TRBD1,TGTGCCATCAGTGAGTCGCTACAGGGGTATAATTCACCCCTCCACTTT,CAISESLQGYNSPLHF
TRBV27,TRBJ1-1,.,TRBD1,TGTGCCAGCAGTCCGACAGGGTCTGAAGCTTTCTTT,CASSPTGSEAFF
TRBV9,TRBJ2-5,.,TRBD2,TGTGCCAGCAGCCCGATAGCGGGAGGAGAGACCCAGTACTTC,CASSPIAGGETQYF
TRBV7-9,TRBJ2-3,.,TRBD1,TGTGCCAGCAGCTTAGTAGGGGGCTTAAGCACAGATACGCAGTATTTT,CASSLVGGLSTDTQYF
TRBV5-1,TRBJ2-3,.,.,TGCGCCAGCAGCCCACAGGGTTCAGGAGATACGCAGTATTTT,CASSPQGSGDTQYF
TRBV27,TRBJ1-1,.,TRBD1,TGTGCCAGCAGGTCACAGGGGACCCCGGCAGCTTTCTTT,CASRSQGTPAAFF
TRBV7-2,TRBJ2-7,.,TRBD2,TGTGCCAGCAGAGGGACTAGCGGGACTTACGAGCAGTACTTC,CASRGTSGTYEQYF
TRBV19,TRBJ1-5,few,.,TGTGCCAGTAGTGTCAGGGGATTTCAGCCCCAGCATTTT,CASSVRGFQPQHF
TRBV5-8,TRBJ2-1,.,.,TGTGCCAGCAGCTTAGGGCTCGGGAACAACAATGAGCAGTTCTTC,CASSLGLGNNNEQFF
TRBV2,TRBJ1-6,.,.,TGTGCCAGCAGTGGTCGGACGGGAAATTCACCCCTCCACTTT,CASSGRTGNSPLHF
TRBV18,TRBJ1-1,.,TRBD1,TGTGCCAGCTCACAAACAACAGGGGCTGTATTAACTGAAGCTTTCTTT,CASSQTTGAVLTEAFF
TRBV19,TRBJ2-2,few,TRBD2,TGTGCCAGTGCCGGGACTAGCGGGAGTTTGGGGGAGCTGTTTTTT,CASAGTSGSLGELFF
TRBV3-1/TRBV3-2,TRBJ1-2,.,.,TGTGCCAGCTCGCCCTTCGGCGGGGACTATGGCTACACCTTC,CASSPFGGDYGYTF
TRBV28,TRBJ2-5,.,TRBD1,TGTGCCAGCAGTCAATACGAGAGACAGGGGCTGGCGAGAGAGACCCAGTACTTC,CASSQYERQGLARETQYF
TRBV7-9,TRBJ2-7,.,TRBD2,TGTGCCAGCAGCTCCGAAAGCGGGAGGAAGTACTTC,CASSSESGRKYF
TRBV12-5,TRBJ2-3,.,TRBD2,TGTGCTAGTGGAATAGGGACTACTACAGATACGCAGTATTTT,CASGIGTTTDTQYF
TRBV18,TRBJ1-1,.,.,TGTGCCAGCTCACGGGGGGGCATCACTGAAGCTTTCTTT,CASSRGGITEAFF
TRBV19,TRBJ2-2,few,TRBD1,TGTGCCAGTAGTAAGGGACAGGGGCAGACTCGTCCAGGGGAGCTGTTTTTT,CASSKGQGQTRPGELFF
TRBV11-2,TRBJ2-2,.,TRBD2,TGTGCCAGCAGCCCCCGGACTAGCGGCGGGGAGCTGTTTTTT,CASSPRTSGGELFF
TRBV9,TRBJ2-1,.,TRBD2,TGTGCCAGCAGCGTAGTACTAGCGGGGCGGAGTGAGCAGTTCTTC,CASSVVLAGRSEQFF
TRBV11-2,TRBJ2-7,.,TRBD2,TGTGCCAGCAGCTTAGATCTAGCGGGAGGGCCAAGGCAGTACTTC,CASSLDLAGGPRQYF
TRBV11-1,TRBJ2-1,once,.,TGTGCCAGCAGCCCGGTGACATATAGCTACAATGAGCAGTTCTTC,CASSPVTYSYNEQFF
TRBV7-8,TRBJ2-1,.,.,TGTGCCAGCAGCTTACCCCCATTTAGTGATGAGCAGTTCTTC,CASSLPPFSDEQFF
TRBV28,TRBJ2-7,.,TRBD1,TGTGCCACAGGGACAGGGGCCTACGAGCAGTACTTC,CATGTGAYEQYF
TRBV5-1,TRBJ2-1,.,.,TGCGCCAGCAGCGATCAGGGCGTCGGCAATGAGCAGTTCTTC,CASSDQGVGNEQFF